Listed below are T cell receptor beta chains from one sample, sequenced in a study of blood T cell repertoires in COVID-19. The assay was immunoSEQ multiplex PCR, and TCRdb's table has in-frame clones only and misses some. The sample includes a few hundred thousand clones, 85% to 90% of them seen just once. Sequencing was done on a sample of peripheral blood. These receptors all stem from a woman between 40 and 50 years old with COVID-19, enrolled during active disease. CDR3s include the opening cysteine and the closing phenylalanine or tryptophan. Each record gives: V gene, J gene, CDR3 protein.

>TRBV7-2|TRBJ1-5
CASSLRSQRYSNQPQHF
>TRBV5-1|TRBJ2-5
CASSSPHRLAGGGETQYF
>TRBV5-1|TRBJ2-2
CASRLGLGTNSGELFF
>TRBV6-6|TRBJ2-5
CASREDRGIQETQYF
>TRBV6-2/TRBV6-3|TRBJ2-1
CASSYSSINNEQFF
>TRBV29-1|TRBJ1-4
CSVNSQGAAEKLFF
>TRBV19|TRBJ1-1
CASSYTGAKNTEAFF
>TRBV3-1/TRBV3-2|TRBJ1-2
CASSLSSGTSRGYTF
>TRBV27|TRBJ2-1
CASSRDRGYNEQFF
>TRBV6-2/TRBV6-3|TRBJ2-5
CASSWTSGSGETQYF
>TRBV7-2|TRBJ2-1
CASSSLAGASYNEQFF
>TRBV25-1|TRBJ2-7
CASRQGGPEQYF